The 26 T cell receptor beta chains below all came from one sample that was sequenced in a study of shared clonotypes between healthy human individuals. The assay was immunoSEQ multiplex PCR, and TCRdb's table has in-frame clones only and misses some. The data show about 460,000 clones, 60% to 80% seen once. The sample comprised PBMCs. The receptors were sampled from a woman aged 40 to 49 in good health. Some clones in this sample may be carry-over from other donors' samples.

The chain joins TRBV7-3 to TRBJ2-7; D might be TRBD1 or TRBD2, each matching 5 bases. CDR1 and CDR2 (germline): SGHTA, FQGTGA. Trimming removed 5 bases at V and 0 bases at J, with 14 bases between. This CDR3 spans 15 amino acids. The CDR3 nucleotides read TGTGCCAGCAGCCCCCGAGGGGCTAGCTCCTACGAGCAGTACTTC. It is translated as CASSPRGASSYEQYF. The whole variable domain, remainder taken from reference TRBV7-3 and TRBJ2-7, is GAGVSQTPSNKVTEKGKYVELRCDPISGHTALYWYRQSLGQGPEFLIYFQGTGAADDSGLPNDRFFAVRPEGSVSTLKIQRTERGDSAVYLCASSPRGASSYEQYFGPGTRLTVT.

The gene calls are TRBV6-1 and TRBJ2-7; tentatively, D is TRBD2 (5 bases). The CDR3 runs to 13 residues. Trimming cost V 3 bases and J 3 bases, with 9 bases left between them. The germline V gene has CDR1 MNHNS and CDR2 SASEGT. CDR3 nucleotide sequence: TGTGCCAGCAGTGACAGAGAGGGCTACGAGCAGTACTTC. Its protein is CASSDREGYEQYF.

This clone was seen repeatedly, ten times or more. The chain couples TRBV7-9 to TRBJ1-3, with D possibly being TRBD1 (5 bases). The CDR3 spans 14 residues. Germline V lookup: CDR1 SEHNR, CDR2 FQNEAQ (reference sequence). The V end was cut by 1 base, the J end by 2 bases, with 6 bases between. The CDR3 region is CASSLGGTGNTIYF. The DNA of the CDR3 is TGTGCCAGCAGCTTAGGGGGGACTGGAAACACCATATATTTT.

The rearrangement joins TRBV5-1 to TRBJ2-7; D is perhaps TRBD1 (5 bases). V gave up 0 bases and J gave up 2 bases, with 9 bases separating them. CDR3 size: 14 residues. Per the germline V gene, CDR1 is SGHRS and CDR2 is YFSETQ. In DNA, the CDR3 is TGCGCCAGCAGCTTGGCCCTGGGGCCCTACGAGCAGTACTTC. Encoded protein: CASSLALGPYEQYF.

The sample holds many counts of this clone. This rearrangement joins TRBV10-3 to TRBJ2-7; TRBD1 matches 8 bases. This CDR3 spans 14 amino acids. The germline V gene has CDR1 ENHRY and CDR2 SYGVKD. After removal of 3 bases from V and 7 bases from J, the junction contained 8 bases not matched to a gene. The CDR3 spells CAISELQGVWEQYF. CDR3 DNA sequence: TGTGCCATCAGTGAACTACAGGGGGTATGGGAGCAGTACTTC.

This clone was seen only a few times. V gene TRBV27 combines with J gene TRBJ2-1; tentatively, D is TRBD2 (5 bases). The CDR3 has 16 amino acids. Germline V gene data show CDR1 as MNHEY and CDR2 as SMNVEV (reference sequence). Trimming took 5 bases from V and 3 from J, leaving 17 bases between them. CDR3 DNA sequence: TGTGCCAGCAGTCCTGCCCTAGCTGTTTACTACAATGAGCAGTTCTTC. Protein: CASSPALAVYYNEQFF.

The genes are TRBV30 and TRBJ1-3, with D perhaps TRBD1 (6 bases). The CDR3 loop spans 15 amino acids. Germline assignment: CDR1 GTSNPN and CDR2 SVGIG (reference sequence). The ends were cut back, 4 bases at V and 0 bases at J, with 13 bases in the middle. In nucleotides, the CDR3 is TGTGCCTGGAAACTAAAAGGGGGCTCTGGAAACACCATATATTTT. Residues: CAWKLKGGSGNTIYF.

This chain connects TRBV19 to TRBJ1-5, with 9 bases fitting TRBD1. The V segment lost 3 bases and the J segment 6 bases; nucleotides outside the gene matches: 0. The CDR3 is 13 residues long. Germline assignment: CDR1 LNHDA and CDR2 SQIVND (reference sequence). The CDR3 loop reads CASSMGQGQPQHF. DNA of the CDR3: TGTGCCAGTAGTATGGGACAGGGTCAGCCCCAGCATTTT.

CDR3 residues: CASSLVSSYNEQFF. CDR3 sequence (DNA): TGTGCCAGCAGTTTAGTTAGCTCCTACAATGAGCAGTTCTTC. The chain links TRBV28 to TRBJ2-1; D is unclear. V lost 2 bases and J 0 bases, leaving 5 bases between the germline ends. The CDR3 has 14 amino acids. Germline V gives CDR1 MDHEN, CDR2 SYDVKM. Full variable domain (outside the CDR3, taken from reference TRBV28 and TRBJ2-1): DVKVTQSSRYLVKRTGEKVFLECVQDMDHENMFWYRQDPGLGLRLIYFSYDVKMKEKGDIPEGYSVSREKKERFSLILESASTNQTSMYLCASSLVSSYNEQFFGPGTRLTVL.

The CDR3 bases are TGTGCCAGCAGTCCCCTGGTCGGGAGTGAAAACATTCAGTACTTC. It encodes CASSPLVGSENIQYF. V is TRBV28 and J is TRBJ2-4; maybe TRBD2 (6 bases). CDR1 is MDHEN, CDR2 SYDVKM, per germline. This CDR3 is 15 amino acids long. Trimming removed 5 bases from V and 5 bases from J, with 16 bases in between. Based on the CDR3 plus reference TRBV28 and TRBJ2-4, the full variable domain is DVKVTQSSRYLVKRTGEKVFLECVQDMDHENMFWYRQDPGLGLRLIYFSYDVKMKEKGDIPEGYSVSREKKERFSLILESASTNQTSMYLCASSPLVGSENIQYFGAGTRLSVL.

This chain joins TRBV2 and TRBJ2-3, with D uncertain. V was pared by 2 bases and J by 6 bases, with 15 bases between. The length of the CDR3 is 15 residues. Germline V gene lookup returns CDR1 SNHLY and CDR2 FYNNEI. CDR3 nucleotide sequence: TGTGCCAGCAGTGAAATTGGCGGATCAGTGGATACGCAGTATTTT. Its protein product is CASSEIGGSVDTQYF. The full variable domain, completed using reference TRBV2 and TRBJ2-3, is EPEVTQTPSHQVTQMGQEVILRCVPISNHLYFYWYRQILGQKVEFLVSFYNNEISEKSEIFDDQFSVERPDGSNFTLKIRSTKLEDSAMYFCASSEIGGSVDTQYFGPGTRLTVL.

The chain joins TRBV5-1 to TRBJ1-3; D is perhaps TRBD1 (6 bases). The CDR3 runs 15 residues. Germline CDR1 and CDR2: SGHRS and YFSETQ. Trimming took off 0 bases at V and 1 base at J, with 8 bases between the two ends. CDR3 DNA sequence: TGCGCCAGCAGCTTGGAAACAGGGTCTGGAAACACCATATATTTT. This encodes CASSLETGSGNTIYF.

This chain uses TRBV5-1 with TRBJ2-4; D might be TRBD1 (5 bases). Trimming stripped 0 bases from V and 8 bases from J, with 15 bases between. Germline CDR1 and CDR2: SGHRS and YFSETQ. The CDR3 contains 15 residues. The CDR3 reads CASSLAQGFSDIQYF. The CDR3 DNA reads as TGCGCCAGCAGCTTGGCTCAGGGTTTTTCGGACATTCAGTACTTC.

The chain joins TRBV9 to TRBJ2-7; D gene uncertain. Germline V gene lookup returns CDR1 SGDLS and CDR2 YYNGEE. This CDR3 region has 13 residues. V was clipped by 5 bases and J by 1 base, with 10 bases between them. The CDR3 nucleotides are TGTGCCAGCAGTTCCAACTGGTCCTACGAGCAGTACTTC. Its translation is CASSSNWSYEQYF.

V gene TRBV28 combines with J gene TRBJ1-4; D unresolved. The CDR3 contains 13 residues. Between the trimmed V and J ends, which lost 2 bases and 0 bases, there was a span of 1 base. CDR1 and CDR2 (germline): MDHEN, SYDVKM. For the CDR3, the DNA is TGTGCCAGCAGTTTACCAACTAATGAAAAACTGTTTTTT. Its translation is CASSLPTNEKLFF.

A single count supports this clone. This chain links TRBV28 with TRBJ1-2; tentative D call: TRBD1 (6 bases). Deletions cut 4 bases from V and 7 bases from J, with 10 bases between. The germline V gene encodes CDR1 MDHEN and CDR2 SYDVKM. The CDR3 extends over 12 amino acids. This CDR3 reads CASSSRGVGYTF. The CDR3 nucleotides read TGTGCCAGCAGTTCCAGGGGAGTTGGCTACACCTTC.

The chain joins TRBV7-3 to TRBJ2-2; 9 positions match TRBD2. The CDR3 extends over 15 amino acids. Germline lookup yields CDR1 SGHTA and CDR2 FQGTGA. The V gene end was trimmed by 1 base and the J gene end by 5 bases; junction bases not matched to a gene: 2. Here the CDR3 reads CASSLRLADTGELFF. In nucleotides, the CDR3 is TGTGCCAGCAGCTTAAGACTAGCGGATACCGGGGAGCTGTTTTTT. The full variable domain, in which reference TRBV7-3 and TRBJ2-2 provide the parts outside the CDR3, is GAGVSQTPSNKVTEKGKYVELRCDPISGHTALYWYRQSLGQGPEFLIYFQGTGAADDSGLPNDRFFAVRPEGSVSTLKIQRTERGDSAVYLCASSLRLADTGELFFGEGSRLTVL.

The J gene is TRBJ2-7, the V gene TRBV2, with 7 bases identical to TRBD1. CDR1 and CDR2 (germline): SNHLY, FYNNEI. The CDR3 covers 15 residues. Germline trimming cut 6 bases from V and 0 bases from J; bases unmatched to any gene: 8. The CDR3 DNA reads TGTGCCAGCAGACAGGACAGGCGACACTCCTACGAGCAGTACTTC. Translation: CASRQDRRHSYEQYF. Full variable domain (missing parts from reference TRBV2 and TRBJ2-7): EPEVTQTPSHQVTQMGQEVILRCVPISNHLYFYWYRQILGQKVEFLVSFYNNEISEKSEIFDDQFSVERPDGSNFTLKIRSTKLEDSAMYFCASRQDRRHSYEQYFGPGTRLTVT.

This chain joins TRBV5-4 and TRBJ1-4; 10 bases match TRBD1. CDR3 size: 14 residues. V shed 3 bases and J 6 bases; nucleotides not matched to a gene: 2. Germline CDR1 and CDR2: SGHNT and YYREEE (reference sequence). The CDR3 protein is CASSWDRGDEKLFF. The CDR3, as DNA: TGTGCCAGCAGCTGGGACAGGGGCGATGAAAAACTGTTTTTT.

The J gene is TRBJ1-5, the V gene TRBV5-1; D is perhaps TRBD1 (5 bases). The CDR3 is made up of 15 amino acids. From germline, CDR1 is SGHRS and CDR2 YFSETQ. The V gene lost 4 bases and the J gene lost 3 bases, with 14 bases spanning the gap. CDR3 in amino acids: CASSRGVGVNQPQHF. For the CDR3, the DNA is TGCGCCAGCAGCCGCGGGGTGGGGGTCAATCAGCCCCAGCATTTT.

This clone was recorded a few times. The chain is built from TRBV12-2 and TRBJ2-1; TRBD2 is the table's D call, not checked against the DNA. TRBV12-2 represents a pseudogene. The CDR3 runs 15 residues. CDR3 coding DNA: TGTGCAAGTCGCCGTATAGCGGGAGGGCCCAATGAGCAGTTCTTC. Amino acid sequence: CASRRIAGGPNEQFF.

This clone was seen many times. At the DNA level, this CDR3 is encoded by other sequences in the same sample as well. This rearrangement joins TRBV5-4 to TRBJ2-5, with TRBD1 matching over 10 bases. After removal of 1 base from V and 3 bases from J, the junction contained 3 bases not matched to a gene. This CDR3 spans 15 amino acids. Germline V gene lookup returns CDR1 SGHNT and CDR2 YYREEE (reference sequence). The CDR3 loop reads CASSLPGTGEETQYF. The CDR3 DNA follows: TGTGCCAGCAGCTTGCCAGGGACAGGGGAAGAGACCCAGTACTTC.

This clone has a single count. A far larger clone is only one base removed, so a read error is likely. CDR3 residues: CAWTAGYEQCF. The CDR3 DNA follows: TGTGCCTGGACGGCCGGTTACGAGCAGTGCTTC. The chain uses TRBV30 and TRBJ2-7; D is uncertain. The CDR3 runs 11 residues. Germline loops: CDR1 GTSNPN, CDR2 SVGIG (reference sequence). Complete variable domain (other parts from reference TRBV30 and TRBJ2-7): SQTIHQWPATLVQPVGSPLSLECTVEGTSNPNLYWYRQAAGRGLQLLFYSVGIGQISSEVPQNLSASRPQDRQFILSSKKLLLSDSGFYLCAWTAGYEQCFGPGTRLTVT.

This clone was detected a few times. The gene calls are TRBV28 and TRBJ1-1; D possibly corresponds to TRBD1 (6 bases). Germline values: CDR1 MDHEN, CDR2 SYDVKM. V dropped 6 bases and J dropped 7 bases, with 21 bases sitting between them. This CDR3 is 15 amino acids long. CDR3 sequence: CASSPSRGASSEAFF. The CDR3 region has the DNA TGTGCCAGCAGCCCCAGCCGGGGGGCGTCGAGTGAAGCTTTCTTT.

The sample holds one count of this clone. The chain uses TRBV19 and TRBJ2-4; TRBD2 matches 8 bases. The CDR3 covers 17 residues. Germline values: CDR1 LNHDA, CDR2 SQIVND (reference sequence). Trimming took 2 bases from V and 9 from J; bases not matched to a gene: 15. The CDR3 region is CASSILSSGPGGGIQYF. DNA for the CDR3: TGTGCCAGTAGTATATTGTCTAGCGGGCCGGGGGGCGGCATTCAGTACTTC.

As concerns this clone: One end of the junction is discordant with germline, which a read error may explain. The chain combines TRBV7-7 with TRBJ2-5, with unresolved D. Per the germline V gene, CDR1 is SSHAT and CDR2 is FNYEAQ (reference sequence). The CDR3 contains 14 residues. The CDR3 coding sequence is TGTGCTAGCAGCTTGCTGCCCACAGTGGAGACCCAGTACTTC. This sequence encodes CASSLLPTVETQYF.